This T cell receptor beta chain was sequenced in a study of OX40 agonist ivuxolimab in advanced cancers. At the level of the study: Recorded diagnoses for dose-escalation patients were hepatocellular carcinoma, melanoma, renal cell or head and neck cancer.

The germline V gene has CDR1 MNHEY and CDR2 SVGAGI. This CDR3 is 14 amino acids long. V lost 6 bases and J 3 bases, leaving 14 bases between the germline ends. To note about this clone: Its antigen remains unknown.

Study results and limitations: Expanded clones belonging to CD8+ T cells outnumbered, on average, those of CD4+. Dosing at 0.1 to 3.0 mg/kg was accompanied by clonal expansion of CD4+ and CD8+ blood T cells by week 6.

Some clones are missing from TCRdb's copy, which holds only in-frame ones; the method was immunoSEQ multiplex PCR. The sample has some 99,000 clones, approximately 94% seen once. The chain has TRBV6-5 and TRBJ1-2, with a possible D match to TRBD1 (5 bases). Sequences were derived from CD4+ or CD8+ T cells sorted from blood, sampled in a trial of the OX40 agonist ivuxolimab. The origin of this receptor is an adult with an advanced solid tumor such as melanoma, head and neck, liver or kidney cancer. Written as DNA, the CDR3 is TGTGCCAGCAGCAGAAGGGGACTTTACTATGGCTACACCTTC. Residues: CASSRRGLYYGYTF.